This entry concerns a single T cell receptor beta chain. Authors' methods: Estimation of nucleated cell counts relied on the amplification of reference gene primers. Assay used: immunoSEQ multiplex PCR; TCRdb lists only in-frame clones, some missing. The V and J calls and the clone size are those of that table, but D and trimming were determined from the DNA. The table includes around 51,000 clones, roughly 86% detected once. The data were taken from a study of blood T cell repertoires in COVID-19. Whole-study context: COVID-19 samples collected from the United States, Italy and Spain covered acute and convalescent phases. In each case, the material was cDNA or gDNA derived from T cells, B-cell-depleted T cells, or PBMCs.

V dropped 4 bases and J dropped 6; count of bases not matched to a gene: 6. This CDR3 has 13 residues. Germline CDR1 reads SGHRS; CDR2 reads YFSETQ. The gene calls are TRBV5-1 and TRBJ2-7; 8 bases line up with TRBD1. The sequenced sample consisted of peripheral blood. The sequence derives from a man older than 75 with active COVID-19. CDR3 in amino acids: CASSPGQGGEQYF. DNA for the CDR3: TGCGCCAGCAGCCCCGGACAGGGCGGCGAGCAGTACTTC.